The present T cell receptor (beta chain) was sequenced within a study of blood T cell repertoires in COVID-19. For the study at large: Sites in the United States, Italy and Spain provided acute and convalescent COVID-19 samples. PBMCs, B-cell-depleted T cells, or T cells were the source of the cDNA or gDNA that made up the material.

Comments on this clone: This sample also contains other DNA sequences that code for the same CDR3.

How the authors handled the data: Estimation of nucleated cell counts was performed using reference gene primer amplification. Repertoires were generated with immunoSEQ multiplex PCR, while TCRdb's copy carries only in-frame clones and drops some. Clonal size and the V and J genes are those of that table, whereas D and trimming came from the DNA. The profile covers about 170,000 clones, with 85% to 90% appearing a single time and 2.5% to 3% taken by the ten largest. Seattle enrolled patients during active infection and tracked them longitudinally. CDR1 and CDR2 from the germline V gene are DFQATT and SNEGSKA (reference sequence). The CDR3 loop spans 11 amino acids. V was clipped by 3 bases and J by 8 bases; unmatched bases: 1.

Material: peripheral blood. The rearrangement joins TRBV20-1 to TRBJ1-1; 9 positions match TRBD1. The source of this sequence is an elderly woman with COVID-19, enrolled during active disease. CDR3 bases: TGCAGTGCTAGGGGGACAGGGGAAGCTTTCTTT. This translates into CSARGTGEAFF.